The 25 T cell receptor beta chains given below trace back to one sample, sequenced in a study of shared clonotypes between healthy human individuals. TCRdb's table, derived via immunoSEQ multiplex PCR, lists solely in-frame clones and lacks some. Among approximately 240,000 clones listed, 50% to 75% were seen once. The sample was memory CD4+ T cells sorted from blood. The sample's subset: CD45RA-negative fraction. These receptors all come from a man younger than 40 in good health.

In its sample, this clone was seen once. The CDR3 loop is CASSFTRNTGELFF. The CDR3 nucleotides are TGTGCCAGCAGTTTTACAAGAAACACCGGGGAGCTGTTTTTT. The chain joins TRBV28 to TRBJ2-2; D is uncertain. The CDR3 contains 14 residues. Germline values: CDR1 MDHEN, CDR2 SYDVKM. Between the trimmed V and J ends, which lost 3 bases and 2 bases, there was a span of 7 bases.

The rearrangement uses TRBV18 and TRBJ1-2; 7 positions match TRBD1. Germline trimming cut 3 bases from V and 3 bases from J; bases unmatched to any gene: 7. CDR3 size: 15 residues. The germline V gene encodes CDR1 KGHSH and CDR2 LQKENI. CDR3: CASSPTGTEHYGYTF. The DNA for the CDR3 is TGTGCCAGCTCACCTACCGGGACAGAACACTATGGCTACACCTTC.

This clone was observed a few times. V is TRBV28 and J is TRBJ2-4, with D possibly matching TRBD1 (6 bases). The CDR3 sequence is 15 residues long. V was pared by 5 bases and J by 2 bases, with 13 bases between. From germline, CDR1 is MDHEN and CDR2 SYDVKM. The CDR3 nucleotides are TGTGCCAGCAGTCATCGACAGGTGACCAAAAACATTCAGTACTTC. It yields the protein CASSHRQVTKNIQYF.

This chain joins TRBV28 and TRBJ1-1; D possibly corresponds to TRBD1 (6 bases). The V gene's germline CDR1 is MDHEN and CDR2 SYDVKM. This CDR3 spans 14 amino acids. V was pared by 7 bases and J by 8 bases, with 20 bases between. This CDR3 reads CASNPGGTQKEAFF. In DNA form, the CDR3 reads TGTGCCAGCAATCCCGGCGGGACACAAAAAGAAGCTTTCTTT.

The chain couples TRBV10-3 to TRBJ2-5, with D perhaps given as TRBD1 or TRBD2 (5 bases each). The V and J ends lost 0 bases and 9 bases respectively, with 14 bases between them. The germline CDR1 and CDR2 sequences are ENHRY and SYGVKD. The CDR3 has 14 residues. This chain's CDR3 is CAISESAASRAQYF. The CDR3 region has the DNA TGTGCCATCAGTGAGTCGGCAGCTAGCAGGGCCCAGTACTTC.

The V gene is TRBV6-5, the J gene TRBJ1-2; 7 bases fit TRBD1. The CDR3 runs 14 residues. In germline, CDR1 is MNHEY, CDR2 SVGAGI. The J segment lost 0 bases and the V segment lost 2 bases, leaving 0 bases of the junction unmatched. The CDR3 region has the DNA TGTGCCAGCAGTTACGACAGGGCTAACTATGGCTACACCTTC. It codes for CASSYDRANYGYTF.

The chain joins TRBV6-5 to TRBJ2-2; 9 bases fit TRBD1. Germline V CDR1 and CDR2: MNHEY, SVGAGI. The CDR3 is 15 residues long. With V trimmed by 7 bases and J by 6 bases, 9 bases remained unmatched. CDR3 bases: TGTGCCAGCACGAGGACAGGGGTACGCTCCGGGGAGCTGTTTTTT. Translation: CASTRTGVRSGELFF.

This clone was recorded a few times. This rearrangement joins TRBV6-5 to TRBJ2-7; D is ambiguous. This CDR3 is built from 14 residues. V was clipped by 10 bases and J by 5 bases, with 21 bases between them. Germline CDR1 is MNHEY and CDR2 is SVGAGI. This CDR3 is CATRRTASSHEQYF. The CDR3 DNA sequence: TGTGCCACCAGGCGGACCGCCTCATCCCACGAGCAGTACTTC.

J is TRBJ2-7 and V is TRBV19; maybe TRBD2 (7 bases). CDR3 length: 14 amino acids. The V end lost 5 bases, the J end lost 3 bases, and 14 bases lay between the germline ends. The germline gives CDR1 LNHDA, CDR2 SQIVND (reference sequence). CDR3 in DNA: TGTGCCAGTAGTCATAGGGGGGGAAACTACGAGCAGTACTTC. Translating it yields CASSHRGGNYEQYF.

In DNA, the CDR3 is TGTGCCAGTAGTCGTCCAGGGTGGGACGAGCAGTACTTC. Amino acids: CASSRPGWDEQYF. The rearrangement uses TRBV19 and TRBJ2-7, with D perhaps matching TRBD1 (5 bases). V dropped 5 bases and J dropped 5 bases, with 13 bases sitting between them. This CDR3 contains 13 residues. Germline assignment: CDR1 LNHDA and CDR2 SQIVND (reference sequence).

Only one count was recorded for this clone. This chain connects TRBV6-1 to TRBJ2-3; D ambiguous. In germline, CDR1 is MNHNS, CDR2 SASEGT. This CDR3 spans 13 amino acids. The germline V and J ends were trimmed by 6 bases and 1 base, with 8 bases remaining between them. The CDR3 loop reads CASRRQGTDTQYF. CDR3 DNA sequence: TGTGCCAGCAGACGCCAAGGCACAGATACGCAGTATTTT.

V and J are TRBV25-1 and TRBJ2-1; TRBD2 matches 10 bases. The germline V gene has CDR1 MGHDK and CDR2 SYGVNS. V lost 10 bases, J lost 4 bases, and 4 bases stayed unmatched. CDR3 size: 13 residues. CDR3 protein: CAMEREGYNEQFF. As DNA, the CDR3 is TGTGCCATGGAGCGGGAGGGTTACAATGAGCAGTTCTTC. Full variable domain (outside the CDR3, taken from reference TRBV25-1 and TRBJ2-1): EADIYQTPRYLVIGTGKKITLECSQTMGHDKMYWYQQDPGMELHLIHYSYGVNSTEKGDLSSESTVSRIRTEHFPLTLESARPSHTSQYLCAMEREGYNEQFFGPGTRLTVL.

V and J are TRBV5-1 and TRBJ2-3; tentatively, D is TRBD2 (6 bases). The CDR3 runs to 15 residues. Per the germline V gene, CDR1 is SGHRS and CDR2 is YFSETQ. With 1 base removed from V and 5 bases from J, the gap between germline ends came to 14 bases. CDR3 protein: CASSLTQAGIDTQYF. The CDR3 nucleotides read TGCGCCAGCAGCTTGACCCAGGCGGGAATAGATACGCAGTATTTT.

The chain links TRBV7-2 to TRBJ2-1, with D hard to call. V was cut by 4 bases and J by 9 bases, with 10 bases left in between. CDR1 SGHTA and CDR2 FQGNSA come from the germline V gene. The CDR3 extends over 12 amino acids. The CDR3 nucleotides read TGTGCCAGCAGCTCGCCTATGGGTGAGCAGTTCTTC. Residues: CASSSPMGEQFF.

This chain connects TRBV6-5 to TRBJ1-2; D not certain. Between the trimmed V and J ends, which lost 0 bases and 6 bases, there was a span of 11 bases. Germline CDR1 is MNHEY and CDR2 is SVGAGI. The CDR3 runs to 14 residues. The CDR3 region has the DNA TGTGCCAGCAGTTACTCGTCGGGGTCGGATGGCTACACCTTC. Protein: CASSYSSGSDGYTF.

The rearrangement joins TRBV6-1 to TRBJ2-2; D not certain. V shed 3 bases and J shed 4 bases, with 12 bases lying between them. CDR1 and CDR2 (germline): MNHNS, SASEGT. The CDR3 loop spans 15 amino acids. The DNA of the CDR3 is TGTGCCAGCAGTGAGGCCCCTCTGTTCACCGGGGAGCTGTTTTTT. As protein: CASSEAPLFTGELFF.

The chain has TRBV2 and TRBJ1-4; unclear D gene. V was clipped by 6 bases and J by 0 bases, with 8 bases between them. The CDR3 loop spans 14 amino acids. Germline lookup yields CDR1 SNHLY and CDR2 FYNNEI. The CDR3 DNA reads TGTGCCAGCAGCCGGATGTCAACTAATGAAAAACTGTTTTTT. Its translation is CASSRMSTNEKLFF.

As for this clone: Germline is not matched at one junction end, which may reflect a read error. The CDR3 DNA is TGTGCCAGCAGCTTGGATCCAACTTACGAGCAGTACTTC. Residues: CASSLDPTYEQYF. V and J are TRBV5-1 and TRBJ2-7; D not resolved. CDR1 is SGHRS and CDR2 is YFSETQ in the germline V gene. The CDR3 is 13 residues long.

This clone was detected only a few times. The rearrangement links TRBV5-1 to TRBJ2-3, with unresolved D. The CDR3 covers 13 residues. Looked up from germline, CDR1 is SGHRS and CDR2 is YFSETQ. With 1 base removed from V and 5 bases from J, the gap between germline ends came to 8 bases. The CDR3 protein is CASSLSIGDTQYF. CDR3 nucleotide sequence: TGCGCCAGCAGCTTGAGCATTGGAGATACGCAGTATTTT.

The V gene is TRBV11-2, the J gene TRBJ2-7; either TRBD1 or TRBD2 may supply D (5 bases each). The CDR3 runs to 11 residues. The germline V gene encodes CDR1 SGHAT and CDR2 FQNNGV. V lost 4 bases, J lost 8 bases, and 9 bases lay in between. The CDR3: CASSYRDQQYF. The CDR3 DNA sequence: TGTGCCAGCAGCTACCGGGACCAGCAGTACTTC.

The chain joins TRBV28 to TRBJ2-7; 10 bases agree with TRBD1. Germline trimming cut 7 bases from V and 2 bases from J; bases unmatched to any gene: 5. Germline V gene data show CDR1 as MDHEN and CDR2 as SYDVKM. This CDR3 contains 14 residues. The DNA for the CDR3 is TGTGCCAGCAACCCAGGGACAGGGGCCTACGAGCAGTACTTC. It codes for CASNPGTGAYEQYF. Using reference TRBV28 and TRBJ2-7 for the parts outside the CDR3, the full variable domain is DVKVTQSSRYLVKRTGEKVFLECVQDMDHENMFWYRQDPGLGLRLIYFSYDVKMKEKGDIPEGYSVSREKKERFSLILESASTNQTSMYLCASNPGTGAYEQYFGPGTRLTVT.

The chain employs TRBV7-2 and TRBJ2-2; 8 nucleotides match TRBD1. In germline, CDR1 is SGHTA, CDR2 FQGNSA. Trimming took 5 bases from V and 7 from J; bases not matched to a gene: 6. The CDR3 loop spans 14 amino acids. CDR3 region: CASSRTGQFGELFF. The CDR3 DNA follows: TGTGCCAGCAGCCGGACAGGGCAATTCGGGGAGCTGTTTTTT.

Details on this clone: Other DNA sequences in the sample encode the same CDR3. The CDR3 DNA follows: TGCGCCAGCAGCTTGACAGGAAACACCGGGGAGCTGTTTTTT. Its protein product is CASSLTGNTGELFF. This rearrangement joins TRBV5-1 to TRBJ2-2, with a weak D call TRBD1 (5 bases). V lost 1 base to trimming and J lost 2 bases, with 6 bases between them. Per germline, CDR1 SGHRS and CDR2 YFSETQ. CDR3 length: 14 amino acids. Full variable domain (outside the CDR3, taken from reference TRBV5-1 and TRBJ2-2): KAGVTQTPRYLIKTRGQQVTLSCSPISGHRSVSWYQQTPGQGLQFLFEYFSETQRNKGNFPGRFSGRQFSNSRSEMNVSTLELGDSALYLCASSLTGNTGELFFGEGSRLTVL.

This chain connects TRBV7-2 to TRBJ2-7; 12 positions agree with TRBD1. V gave up 5 bases and J gave up 6 bases; unmatched junction bases: 5. This CDR3 contains 14 residues. The germline V gene encodes CDR1 SGHTA and CDR2 FQGNSA. The CDR3 sequence: CASSGRDRGREQYF. In DNA form, the CDR3 reads TGTGCCAGCAGCGGCCGGGACAGGGGGCGCGAGCAGTACTTC.

The chain joins TRBV6-5 to TRBJ1-3; D gene unclear. Germline values: CDR1 MNHEY, CDR2 SVGAGI. The CDR3 length is 13 residues. V was trimmed by 0 bases and J by 4 bases, leaving 4 bases between them. CDR3 amino acids: CASSYSTGNTIYF. CDR3 in DNA: TGTGCCAGCAGTTACTCGACGGGAAACACCATATATTTT.